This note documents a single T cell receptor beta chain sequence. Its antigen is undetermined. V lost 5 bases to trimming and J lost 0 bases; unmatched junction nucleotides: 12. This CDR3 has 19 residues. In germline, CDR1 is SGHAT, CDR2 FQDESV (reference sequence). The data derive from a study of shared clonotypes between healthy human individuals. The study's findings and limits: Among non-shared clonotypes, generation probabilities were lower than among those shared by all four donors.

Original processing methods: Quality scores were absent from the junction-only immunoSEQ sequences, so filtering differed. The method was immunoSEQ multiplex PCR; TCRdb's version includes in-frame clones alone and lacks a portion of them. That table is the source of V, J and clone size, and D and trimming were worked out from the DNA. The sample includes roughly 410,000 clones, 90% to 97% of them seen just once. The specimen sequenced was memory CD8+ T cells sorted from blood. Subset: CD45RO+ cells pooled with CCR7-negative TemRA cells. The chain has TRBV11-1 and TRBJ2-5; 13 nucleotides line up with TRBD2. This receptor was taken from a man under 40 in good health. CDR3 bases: TGTGCCAGCAGCCTACATGGACTAGCGGGAGTACGGTACCAAGAGACCCAGTACTTC. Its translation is CASSLHGLAGVRYQETQYF.